This T cell receptor beta chain stems from a study of shared clonotypes between healthy human individuals. Broader study findings: Naive CD4 clonotypes were shared across a few donors at around 5%. Non-shared clonotypes displayed generation probabilities falling below those of clonotypes present in all four donors.

Sequencing used immunoSEQ multiplex PCR; TCRdb keeps in-frame clones, though not all of them. The sample consists of about 580,000 clones, 95% to 98% of them appearing once. As for this clone: Its cognate antigen is unknown.

As defined, naive CD8 cells were CD45RO-negative and positively selected for CCR7, with terminally differentiated effector memory CD45RA+ cells excluded. Germline V gives CDR1 SGDLS, CDR2 YYNGEE. V dropped 3 bases and J dropped 4; count of bases not matched to a gene: 11. This CDR3 comprises 17 residues. The receptor was isolated from a man younger than 45 in good health. The chain links TRBV9 to TRBJ2-1, with TRBD2 identical over 9 bases. The sample taken for sequencing was naive CD8+ T cells sorted from blood. As DNA, the CDR3 is TGTGCCAGCAGCGAGCCCACTCTAGCGGGGAATTACAATGAGCAGTTCTTC. This sequence encodes CASSEPTLAGNYNEQFF.